A single sample gave rise to the 29 T cell receptor beta chains below, sequenced in a study of T cell responses to AZD1222 COVID-19 vaccine. Profiling relied on immunoSEQ multiplex PCR, and the TCRdb table lists in-frame clones only, not all of them. The repertoire has about 110,000 clones, approximately 91% of them found once; the top ten carry 10% to 15%. Specimen: peripheral blood, collected on day 0 of MenACWY control vaccination. The source is an adult in good health.

This chain links TRBV9 with TRBJ2-1; 7 bases map to TRBD1. Germline values: CDR1 SGDLS, CDR2 YYNGEE. The CDR3 spans 15 residues. Trimming at V came to 1 base and at J to 8 bases, leaving 9 bases not matched to a gene. The CDR3 bases are TGTGCCAGCAGCGTACTAACAGGGGAAGGCCATGAGCAGTTCTTC. Residues: CASSVLTGEGHEQFF.

The chain carries TRBV28 and TRBJ1-5; D is unclear. This CDR3 comprises 13 residues. Trimming took off 2 bases at V and 5 bases at J, with 7 bases between the two ends. From germline, CDR1 is MDHEN and CDR2 SYDVKM. CDR3: CASSLVGDQPQHF. CDR3 DNA sequence: TGTGCCAGCAGTTTAGTCGGGGATCAGCCCCAGCATTTT.

V and J are TRBV19 and TRBJ1-5, with D possibly matching TRBD1 (5 bases). The CDR3 is 12 residues long. The ends were cut back, 10 bases at V and 6 bases at J, with 13 bases in the middle. Germline CDR1 is LNHDA and CDR2 is SQIVND (reference sequence). The CDR3 sequence: CATLGTGQPQHF. The CDR3 DNA sequence: TGTGCCACCTTGGGGACGGGTCAGCCCCAGCATTTT.

The chain has TRBV28 and TRBJ1-5; D ambiguous. The CDR3 is 13 amino acids. The V and J ends lost 6 bases and 3 bases respectively, with 9 bases between them. Germline CDR1 is MDHEN and CDR2 is SYDVKM. CDR3 loop: CASSPGLNQPQHF. The CDR3 nucleotides are TGTGCCAGCAGCCCGGGCCTCAATCAGCCCCAGCATTTT.

This clone was seen a single time. The genes are TRBV7-9 and TRBJ2-7; 8 bases are shared with TRBD1. V lost 1 base to trimming and J lost 5 bases; unmatched junction nucleotides: 4. Germline CDR1 is SEHNR and CDR2 is FQNEAQ (reference sequence). CDR3 length: 14 amino acids. The CDR3 DNA follows: TGTGCCAGCAGCTTAGGGCAGGGGGCCCACGAGCAGTACTTC. Protein sequence: CASSLGQGAHEQYF.

This rearrangement joins TRBV3-1 (or the pseudogene TRBV3-2) to TRBJ2-1; 10 positions match TRBD1. Germline CDR1 is LGHDT and CDR2 is YNNKEL (reference sequence). This CDR3 region has 15 residues. The trim removed 6 bases at V and 6 bases at J, leaving 8 bases unmatched. The CDR3 reads CASSPGTGEANEQFF. In DNA, the CDR3 is TGTGCCAGCAGTCCCGGGACAGGGGAGGCCAATGAGCAGTTCTTC.

The V gene is TRBV2, the J gene TRBJ1-4; D may be TRBD1 (5 bases). The CDR3 totals 14 residues. Germline CDR1 SNHLY, CDR2 FYNNEI. V was trimmed by 6 bases and J by 5 bases, leaving 13 bases between them. The CDR3 sequence: CASREPGRNEKLFF. The CDR3 DNA reads as TGTGCCAGCAGAGAACCGGGACGAAATGAAAAACTGTTTTTT.

This chain links TRBV25-1 with TRBJ2-2; D tentatively fits TRBD1 or TRBD2 (5 bases each). This CDR3 has 15 residues. Germline CDR1 MGHDK, CDR2 SYGVNS. V was cut by 6 bases and J by 0 bases, with 11 bases left in between. The CDR3 DNA sequence: TGTGCCAGCAGCGGGACGGGCCCGAACACCGGGGAGCTGTTTTTT. Translating it yields CASSGTGPNTGELFF.

V and J are TRBV7-9 and TRBJ2-1; 10 bases line up with TRBD2. This CDR3 is built from 16 residues. Germline CDR1 reads SEHNR; CDR2 reads FQNEAQ (reference sequence). Trimming at V came to 5 bases and at J to 2 bases, leaving 6 bases not matched to a gene. The CDR3 DNA reads TGTGCCAGCAGCAGGACTAGCGGAGCAACCTACAATGAGCAGTTCTTC. Translating it yields CASSRTSGATYNEQFF.

The rearrangement joins TRBV20-1 to TRBJ2-7; D is ambiguous. Between the trimmed V and J ends, which lost 8 bases and 3 bases, there was a span of 11 bases. Germline CDR1 is DFQATT and CDR2 is SNEGSKA (reference sequence). This CDR3 has 11 amino acids. The CDR3 protein is CSPQSGYEQYF. The CDR3 DNA reads TGCAGTCCCCAGTCGGGCTACGAGCAGTACTTC.

This chain joins TRBV18 and TRBJ2-1, with D hard to call. The CDR3 loop spans 14 amino acids. V was cut by 3 bases and J by 0 bases, with 6 bases left in between. Germline loops: CDR1 KGHSH, CDR2 LQKENI. CDR3 sequence (DNA): TGTGCCAGCTCACCCTTGGACTCCTACAATGAGCAGTTCTTC. Its protein is CASSPLDSYNEQFF.

The chain uses TRBV9 and TRBJ2-2; 8 positions match TRBD2. CDR1 and CDR2 (germline): SGDLS, YYNGEE. The CDR3 runs 17 residues. J lost 4 bases, V lost 4 bases, and 12 bases had no gene match. DNA for the CDR3: TGTGCCAGCAGCCCCCCACTAGCGGTCGCGAGCACCGGGGAGCTGTTTTTT. Protein: CASSPPLAVASTGELFF.

The chain is built from TRBV6-2 or TRBV6-3 and TRBJ1-2; D remains unclear. The germline gives CDR1 MNHEY, CDR2 SVGEGT. The CDR3 spans 13 residues. V dropped 1 base and J dropped 6 bases, with 9 bases sitting between them. The CDR3 spells CASSYFSGNGYTF. Written as DNA, the CDR3 is TGTGCCAGCAGTTACTTTTCGGGTAATGGCTACACCTTC.

The chain has TRBV5-1 and TRBJ1-1, with 7 bases lining up with TRBD1. V lost 0 bases to trimming and J lost 5 bases; unmatched junction nucleotides: 4. The CDR3 is 14 amino acids. Germline assignment: CDR1 SGHRS and CDR2 YFSETQ. The CDR3: CASSLDRGTTEAFF. CDR3 bases: TGCGCCAGCAGCTTGGACAGGGGAACGACTGAAGCTTTCTTT.

The chain carries TRBV30 and TRBJ2-6; perhaps TRBD1 as D (5 bases). This CDR3 comprises 13 residues. Per germline, CDR1 GTSNPN and CDR2 SVGIG (reference sequence). The V gene lost 0 bases and the J gene lost 13 bases, with 13 bases spanning the gap. CDR3 protein: CAWSVSGAGVLTF. CDR3 DNA sequence: TGTGCCTGGAGTGTATCCGGCGCAGGGGTCCTGACTTTC.

The chain has TRBV30 and TRBJ1-2; 8 bases fit TRBD1. Germline assignment: CDR1 GTSNPN and CDR2 SVGIG (reference sequence). The CDR3 runs to 14 residues. V trimming: 3 bases; J trimming: 3 bases; junction bases outside the gene matches: 6. The CDR3 region is CAWSENRGDYGYTF. The CDR3 DNA reads as TGTGCCTGGAGCGAAAACAGGGGGGACTATGGCTACACCTTC.

This chain joins TRBV18 and TRBJ2-1, with D perhaps TRBD2 (7 bases). Trimming shortened V by 6 bases and J by 14 bases, and 26 bases separated the two germline ends. Germline CDR1 and CDR2: KGHSH and LQKENI. The CDR3 runs 15 residues. As DNA, the CDR3 is TGTGCCAGCTCCGCAACGACTAGCCCGGGGGGCGCTGAGTTCTTC. This encodes CASSATTSPGGAEFF.

The V call is TRBV7-6, the J call TRBJ2-1, with 13 nucleotides matching TRBD2. Trimming removed 0 bases from V and 2 bases from J; junction bases left unmatched: 1. The CDR3 spans 17 residues. Germline V gene lookup returns CDR1 SGHVS and CDR2 FNYEAQ. The CDR3 region has the DNA TGTGCCAGCAGCTTAGCTACTAGCGGGGGGGCCTACAATGAGCAGTTCTTC. This codes for CASSLATSGGAYNEQFF.

This chain uses TRBV6-5 with TRBJ2-7; tentatively, D is TRBD1 (6 bases). Germline V lookup: CDR1 MNHEY, CDR2 SVGAGI. Between the trimmed V and J ends, which lost 7 bases and 3 bases, there was a span of 13 bases. This CDR3 comprises 13 residues. The CDR3 is CASNRAGDYEQYF. DNA of the CDR3: TGTGCCAGCAATCGGGCAGGGGACTACGAGCAGTACTTC.

V and J are TRBV9 and TRBJ1-6, with 7 bases fitting TRBD1. J was trimmed by 7 bases and V by 7 bases; bases with no gene match: 14. The CDR3 totals 16 residues. The V gene's germline CDR1 is SGDLS and CDR2 YYNGEE. The CDR3 protein is CASSAGSGGRNSPLHF. In DNA, the CDR3 is TGTGCCAGCTCTGCAGGATCAGGGGGGCGGAATTCACCCCTCCACTTT.

V usage is TRBV27 and J usage is TRBJ2-7; D may match TRBD1 or TRBD2 (5 bases each). Germline CDR1 is MNHEY and CDR2 is SMNVEV (reference sequence). V lost 5 bases and J 6 bases, leaving 8 bases between the germline ends. The CDR3 contains 11 residues. The CDR3 nucleotides are TGTGCCAGCAGTCTGGGGGTCGAGCAGTACTTC. Translation: CASSLGVEQYF.

This chain uses TRBV6-2 or TRBV6-3 with TRBJ2-5; 7 bases match TRBD1. V trimming: 5 bases; J trimming: 5 bases; junction bases outside the gene matches: 8. Looked up from germline, CDR1 is MNHEY and CDR2 is SVGEGT. The CDR3 is 14 amino acids. In DNA form, the CDR3 reads TGTGCCAGCAGTAGATCAGGGGGTCGGGAGACCCAGTACTTC. Encoded protein: CASSRSGGRETQYF.

V and J are TRBV11-2 and TRBJ1-6; a weak D match, TRBD1 (5 bases). Trimming took 5 bases from V and 10 from J, leaving 21 bases between them. CDR3 length: 16 residues. Germline V lookup: CDR1 SGHAT, CDR2 FQNNGV. The CDR3 nucleotides read TGTGCCAGCAGCCCCTCCCAACGGGGGGGAGGCTCACCCCTCCACTTT. Translated: CASSPSQRGGGSPLHF. Variable domain in full (rest from reference TRBV11-2 and TRBJ1-6): EAGVAQSPRYKIIEKRQSVAFWCNPISGHATLYWYQQILGQGPKLLIQFQNNGVVDDSQLPKDRFSAERLKGVDSTLKIQPAKLEDSAVYLCASSPSQRGGGSPLHFGNGTRLTVT.

The chain combines TRBV19 with TRBJ2-6, with D perhaps TRBD2 (6 bases). V was cut by 11 bases and J by 2 bases, with 13 bases left in between. Germline V gene sequence: CDR1 LNHDA, CDR2 SQIVND (reference sequence). The CDR3 has 14 residues. The CDR3 spells CAVEGYAGANVLTF. CDR3 coding DNA: TGTGCCGTGGAGGGGTATGCTGGGGCCAACGTCCTGACTTTC. The whole variable domain, remainder taken from reference TRBV19 and TRBJ2-6, is DGGITQSPKYLFRKEGQNVTLSCEQNLNHDAMYWYRQDPGQGLRLIYYSQIVNDFQKGDIAEGYSVSREKKESFPLTVTSAQKNPTAFYLCAVEGYAGANVLTFGAGSRLTVL.

The chain is built from TRBV2 and TRBJ1-3; TRBD1 aligns across 9 bases. This CDR3 region has 18 residues. The junction had 21 bases not matched to a gene; V was cut back by 11 bases and J by 4 bases. Germline lookup yields CDR1 SNHLY and CDR2 FYNNEI. This chain's CDR3 is CACTAMGDRASVGNTIYF. The CDR3 bases are TGTGCCTGCACCGCGATGGGGGACAGGGCTTCGGTCGGAAACACCATATATTTT.

The genes are TRBV19 and TRBJ1-1; D gene uncertain. V was cut by 5 bases and J by 0 bases, with 19 bases left in between. Germline V gene sequence: CDR1 LNHDA, CDR2 SQIVND (reference sequence). This CDR3 is built from 17 residues. CDR3: CASSSPALQYMNTEAFF. CDR3 in DNA: TGTGCCAGTAGTTCCCCCGCTTTGCAGTATATGAACACTGAAGCTTTCTTT.

V is TRBV28 and J is TRBJ1-1; unclear D gene. CDR3 size: 13 residues. V was shortened by 7 bases and J by 9 bases, with 18 bases between the two germline ends. Germline CDR1 reads MDHEN; CDR2 reads SYDVKM. The CDR3 is CASMSAANRQAFF. The DNA of the CDR3 is TGTGCCAGCATGTCGGCGGCCAACCGTCAAGCTTTCTTT.

The chain is built from TRBV28 and TRBJ1-6; possibly TRBD1 for D (6 bases). The V end was cut by 6 bases, the J end by 10 bases, with 19 bases between. This CDR3 region has 15 residues. Germline V gene sequence: CDR1 MDHEN, CDR2 SYDVKM. The CDR3 nucleotides read TGTGCCAGCAGGGGACACAGGATGTTGGAATCACCCCTCCACTTT. It yields the protein CASRGHRMLESPLHF.

This chain uses TRBV7-2 with TRBJ2-7; 8 bases agree with TRBD2. Germline V gene lookup returns CDR1 SGHTA and CDR2 FQGNSA. The CDR3 is 14 residues long. V trimming: 1 base; J trimming: 3 bases; junction bases outside the gene matches: 2. The DNA of the CDR3 is TGTGCCAGCAGCTTAGGTGCGGGGGGCTACGAGCAGTACTTC. The encoded protein is CASSLGAGGYEQYF.